The rows below give T cell receptor beta chains drawn from one sample of a study of blood T cell repertoires in COVID-19. The table came from immunoSEQ multiplex PCR; TCRdb's copy has only in-frame clones and leaves some out. The top ten hold over 12% of the sample, which has roughly 220,000 clones, about 90% seen once. Sequenced material: PBMCs or T cells enriched from blood (not recorded which). The receptors stem from a woman between 50 and 59 years old with acute COVID-19. CDR3s leave out the opening cysteine and the closing phenylalanine or tryptophan.

cdr3_aa: ASSVVLLGGTNTGELF; v_call: TRBV9; j_call: TRBJ2-2
cdr3_aa: ASSTLGGGQYNEQF; v_call: TRBV19; j_call: TRBJ2-1
cdr3_aa: ASSSRTSGLSGEQF; v_call: TRBV7-8; j_call: TRBJ2-1
cdr3_aa: ATSVDRGSTDTQY; v_call: TRBV24-1; j_call: TRBJ2-3
cdr3_aa: ASSPRVFTGELF; v_call: TRBV11-1; j_call: TRBJ2-2
cdr3_aa: ASSPEGQGNEKLF; v_call: TRBV28; j_call: TRBJ1-4
cdr3_aa: ASSITTGSFSNQPQH; v_call: TRBV19; j_call: TRBJ1-5
cdr3_aa: ASSPGGYGELF; v_call: TRBV13; j_call: TRBJ2-2
cdr3_aa: ASSPSGRGNEQF; v_call: TRBV6-4; j_call: TRBJ2-1
cdr3_aa: ASSYVERAQH; v_call: TRBV28; j_call: TRBJ1-5
cdr3_aa: ASSKGASGVGEQY; v_call: TRBV27; j_call: TRBJ2-7
cdr3_aa: ASSQDRHSVEETQY; v_call: TRBV3-1/TRBV3-2; j_call: TRBJ2-5
cdr3_aa: AFRGWVRYGYT; v_call: TRBV30; j_call: TRBJ1-2
cdr3_aa: ASSEAGVGTGELF; v_call: TRBV6-1; j_call: TRBJ2-2
cdr3_aa: ASRVGGLSYEQY; v_call: TRBV7-9; j_call: TRBJ2-7
cdr3_aa: ASSHESSYNEQF; v_call: TRBV7-2; j_call: TRBJ2-1
cdr3_aa: ATRQTGNTGELF; v_call: TRBV15; j_call: TRBJ2-2
cdr3_aa: ASSQPLSRSDSPGGLAKNIQY; v_call: TRBV23-1; j_call: TRBJ2-4
cdr3_aa: ASSAQGVGEKLF; v_call: TRBV2; j_call: TRBJ1-4
cdr3_aa: ATSARFGTGLDTQPQH; v_call: TRBV24-1; j_call: TRBJ1-5
cdr3_aa: ASSGAEGNQPQH; v_call: TRBV9; j_call: TRBJ1-5
cdr3_aa: ASSLISDQETQY; v_call: TRBV7-8; j_call: TRBJ2-5
cdr3_aa: ASGDPAGGFSGANVLT; v_call: TRBV5-1; j_call: TRBJ2-6
cdr3_aa: ASSLGGVWEKLF; v_call: TRBV28; j_call: TRBJ1-4
cdr3_aa: ASSLSGLYTEAF; v_call: TRBV27; j_call: TRBJ1-1
cdr3_aa: ASSLFQTHYGYT; v_call: TRBV28; j_call: TRBJ1-2
cdr3_aa: ASSLRQFTGNTIY; v_call: TRBV11-2; j_call: TRBJ1-3
cdr3_aa: ASSTGAGGEKLF; v_call: TRBV5-1; j_call: TRBJ1-4
cdr3_aa: ASSSTGKGLINEKLF; v_call: TRBV19; j_call: TRBJ1-4
cdr3_aa: ASSLKREVLEQY; v_call: TRBV6-5; j_call: TRBJ2-7
cdr3_aa: ASKGTGFSEQY; v_call: TRBV2; j_call: TRBJ2-7
cdr3_aa: ASSQGGVSRRNSPLH; v_call: TRBV3-1/TRBV3-2; j_call: TRBJ1-6
cdr3_aa: ASSVVAGGDEQF; v_call: TRBV9; j_call: TRBJ2-1
cdr3_aa: ASSEATGGTAITDTQY; v_call: TRBV2; j_call: TRBJ2-3
cdr3_aa: ASGQTGAYGYT; v_call: TRBV12-3/TRBV12-4; j_call: TRBJ1-2
cdr3_aa: ASSQGQGLSNEQF; v_call: TRBV3-1/TRBV3-2; j_call: TRBJ2-1
cdr3_aa: ASSPIAGQPGYT; v_call: TRBV5-4; j_call: TRBJ1-2
cdr3_aa: ASRGLAGGYEQY; v_call: TRBV2; j_call: TRBJ2-7
cdr3_aa: ASSLRQGTTHQPQH; v_call: TRBV19; j_call: TRBJ1-5
cdr3_aa: ASSPGTSGVQETQY; v_call: TRBV7-9; j_call: TRBJ2-5
cdr3_aa: ASLTAPSSGNTIY; v_call: TRBV28; j_call: TRBJ1-3
cdr3_aa: ASSFRGLAGGSSYEQY; v_call: TRBV7-6; j_call: TRBJ2-7
cdr3_aa: ASSSNRGQNTEAF; v_call: TRBV27; j_call: TRBJ1-1
cdr3_aa: ASSESRWTPYTEAF; v_call: TRBV25-1; j_call: TRBJ1-1
cdr3_aa: ASSLPDRAGEGYT; v_call: TRBV7-3; j_call: TRBJ1-2
cdr3_aa: ASSEGQVPNEKLF; v_call: TRBV6-1; j_call: TRBJ1-4
cdr3_aa: ASSSFGELF; v_call: TRBV27; j_call: TRBJ2-2
cdr3_aa: ASSLPLSYEQY; v_call: TRBV28; j_call: TRBJ2-7
cdr3_aa: ASSIGQGSLDTQY; v_call: TRBV19; j_call: TRBJ2-3
cdr3_aa: ASRGQGAMRY; v_call: TRBV28; j_call: TRBJ2-7
cdr3_aa: ASSNRVRNEQF; v_call: TRBV11-1; j_call: TRBJ2-1
cdr3_aa: ASSPGGGEAF; v_call: TRBV9; j_call: TRBJ1-1
cdr3_aa: ASSQDRVEETQY; v_call: TRBV4-1; j_call: TRBJ2-5
cdr3_aa: ASRQGVGDRGPNYEQY; v_call: TRBV7-4; j_call: TRBJ2-7
cdr3_aa: ASSPGTGTEQY; v_call: TRBV28; j_call: TRBJ2-7
cdr3_aa: ASSQPGVAAF; v_call: TRBV4-3; j_call: TRBJ1-1
cdr3_aa: ASSPNGQGVGQPQH; v_call: TRBV18; j_call: TRBJ1-5
cdr3_aa: AWRTGNSYNEQF; v_call: TRBV30; j_call: TRBJ2-1
cdr3_aa: ASSILDSYEQY; v_call: TRBV7-2; j_call: TRBJ2-7